The 26 T cell receptor beta chains listed next were all sequenced from one sample in a study of blood T cell repertoires in COVID-19. The protocol was immunoSEQ multiplex PCR, while the TCRdb copy is restricted to in-frame clones and leaves out a portion. The data hold about 31,000 clones, with about 91% observed a single time. Sample: peripheral blood. The receptors come from a human donor in a cohort sampled during active COVID-19.

V usage is TRBV14 and J usage is TRBJ1-2; TRBD1 might be the D (5 bases). Germline CDR1 is SGHDN and CDR2 is FVKESK. Trimming cost V 3 bases and J 4 bases, with 12 bases left between them. CDR3 length equals 14 residues. DNA for the CDR3: TGTGCCAGCAGCCAGGGTGGGCAGGGCTATGGCTACACCTTC. Translation: CASSQGGQGYGYTF. The entire variable domain, with the rest obtained from reference TRBV14 and TRBJ1-2, is as follows: EAGVTQFPSHSVIEKGQTVTLRCDPISGHDNLYWYRRVMGKEIKFLLHFVKESKQDESGMPNNRFLAERTGGTYSTLKVQPAELEDSGVYFCASSQGGQGYGYTFGSGTRLTVV.

The chain employs TRBV2 and TRBJ1-2; no clear D. CDR1 and CDR2 from the germline V gene are SNHLY and FYNNEI. V was cut by 3 bases and J by 1 base, with 6 bases left in between. This CDR3 has 13 residues. CDR3 sequence: CASSESGNYGYTF. Written as DNA, the CDR3 is TGTGCCAGCAGTGAGAGTGGTAACTATGGCTACACCTTC.

The chain employs TRBV30 and TRBJ2-1, with D possibly being TRBD2 (6 bases). The CDR3 covers 13 residues. The germline gives CDR1 GTSNPN, CDR2 SVGIG (reference sequence). The V gene lost 4 bases and the J gene lost 6 bases, with 13 bases spanning the gap. The CDR3 loop reads CAWTGTPRNEQFF. The CDR3 DNA is TGTGCCTGGACCGGGACTCCGCGCAATGAGCAGTTCTTC.

This clone was seen a single time. The V call is TRBV6-1, the J call TRBJ1-2; D possibly corresponds to TRBD1 (6 bases). CDR3 length: 13 residues. V gave up 2 bases and J gave up 2 bases, with 6 bases separating them. Germline loops: CDR1 MNHNS, CDR2 SASEGT. For the CDR3, the DNA is TGTGCCAGCAGTGAAACAGGGAACTATGGCTACACCTTC. Protein sequence: CASSETGNYGYTF.

The chain links TRBV30 to TRBJ1-1; 9 bases map to TRBD1. Germline values: CDR1 GTSNPN, CDR2 SVGIG (reference sequence). The trim removed 2 bases at V and 1 base at J, leaving 32 bases unmatched. The CDR3 has 24 residues. As DNA, the CDR3 is TGTGCCTGGAGTTCGATAACAGGGGGCGTCAACTCCAATTCATCTCCTCGACAGAACACTGAAGCTTTCTTT. Residues: CAWSSITGGVNSNSSPRQNTEAFF. The full variable domain, rest sourced from reference TRBV30 and TRBJ1-1, is SQTIHQWPATLVQPVGSPLSLECTVEGTSNPNLYWYRQAAGRGLQLLFYSVGIGQISSEVPQNLSASRPQDRQFILSSKKLLLSDSGFYLCAWSSITGGVNSNSSPRQNTEAFFGQGTRLTVV.

The V gene is TRBV7-9, the J gene TRBJ1-2; a weak D match, TRBD1 (6 bases). V was trimmed by 3 bases and J by 2 bases, leaving 10 bases between them. The germline gives CDR1 SEHNR, CDR2 FQNEAQ (reference sequence). The CDR3 is 14 residues long. The CDR3 nucleotides are TGTGCCAGCAGCTTCGGACAGTTCAACTATGGCTACACCTTC. This codes for CASSFGQFNYGYTF.

The rearrangement links TRBV10-3 to TRBJ1-6; TRBD1 matches 8 bases. J lost 12 bases, V lost 5 bases, and 9 bases had no gene match. The V gene's germline CDR1 is ENHRY and CDR2 SYGVKD. This CDR3 contains 14 residues. CDR3 DNA: TGTGCCATCAGTCTTCAGGGGGCCGATGAACCCCTCCACTTT. This sequence encodes CAISLQGADEPLHF.

The chain uses TRBV7-9 and TRBJ2-2, with a possible D match to TRBD1 (5 bases). Germline lookup yields CDR1 SEHNR and CDR2 FQNEAQ (reference sequence). Deletions cut 1 base from V and 5 bases from J, with 17 bases between. This CDR3 is 17 amino acids long. CDR3 in amino acids: CASSLGSPPGLTGELFF. The CDR3 DNA is TGTGCCAGCAGCTTAGGATCCCCCCCAGGGCTTACCGGGGAGCTGTTTTTT.

V gene TRBV28 combines with J gene TRBJ1-1; 7 positions agree with TRBD1. This CDR3 has 13 residues. V shed 4 bases and J 5 bases; nucleotides not matched to a gene: 4. The germline V gene encodes CDR1 MDHEN and CDR2 SYDVKM. The CDR3 loop is CASSSGGRTEAFF. The CDR3 DNA reads as TGTGCCAGCAGTTCAGGGGGTAGGACTGAAGCTTTCTTT.

This clone is a singleton in its sample. V and J are TRBV7-2 and TRBJ2-1; 10 bases line up with TRBD2. Germline trimming cut 5 bases from V and 1 base from J; bases unmatched to any gene: 5. This CDR3 contains 16 residues. Per germline, CDR1 SGHTA and CDR2 FQGNSA. Written as DNA, the CDR3 is TGTGCCAGCAGCCTACAAGCGGGAGGGTCCTACAATGAGCAGTTCTTC. This gives the protein CASSLQAGGSYNEQFF.

The chain carries TRBV7-9 and TRBJ1-2; D remains ambiguous. The CDR3 sequence is 11 residues long. V gave up 3 bases and J gave up 6 bases, with 5 bases separating them. CDR1 SEHNR and CDR2 FQNEAQ come from the germline V gene (reference sequence). CDR3 residues: CASSFQNGYTF. In DNA, the CDR3 is TGTGCCAGCAGCTTTCAGAATGGCTACACCTTC.

The chain joins TRBV4-1 to TRBJ1-1, with D tentatively TRBD1 (5 bases). Germline loops: CDR1 MGHRA, CDR2 YSYEKL. V shed 0 bases and J shed 1 base, with 9 bases lying between them. The length of the CDR3 is 15 residues. CDR3 region: CASSQEQGGNTEAFF. The CDR3 coding sequence is TGCGCCAGCAGCCAAGAGCAGGGCGGGAACACTGAAGCTTTCTTT.

The chain links TRBV6-1 to TRBJ1-6; perhaps TRBD1 as D (5 bases). CDR1 and CDR2 from the germline V gene are MNHNS and SASEGT. CDR3 size: 18 residues. V lost 3 bases and J 0 bases, leaving 15 bases between the germline ends. CDR3 DNA: TGTGCCAGCAGTGATGGTAGGGGTTCGAGCTCCTATAATTCACCCCTCCACTTT. It codes for CASSDGRGSSSYNSPLHF.

The CDR3 nucleotides are TGCGCCAGCAGCCAAGACAACCTCCGGGAGCAGTACGTC. Translated, it gives CASSQDNLREQYV. The rearrangement links TRBV4-1 to TRBJ2-7; D unresolved. The CDR3 has 13 residues. Germline CDR1 reads MGHRA; CDR2 reads YSYEKL. V dropped 0 bases and J dropped 7 bases, with 10 bases sitting between them.

This clone has just one count. The chain links TRBV19 to TRBJ1-3; D is uncertain. Between the trimmed V and J ends, which lost 11 bases and 0 bases, there was a span of 14 bases. Looked up from germline, CDR1 is LNHDA and CDR2 is SQIVND (reference sequence). The CDR3 covers 14 residues. Here the CDR3 DNA reads TGTGCCGCACGAACCTCACACTCTGGAAACACCATATATTTT. As protein: CAARTSHSGNTIYF.

The chain links TRBV10-3 to TRBJ1-2; D ambiguous. Between the trimmed V and J ends, which lost 0 bases and 5 bases, there was a span of 19 bases. The CDR3 is made up of 17 amino acids. Germline assignment: CDR1 ENHRY and CDR2 SYGVKD. CDR3 sequence (DNA): TGTGCCATCAGTGAGTCCAGCGGAGGCCTAAGCCCTTATGGCTACACCTTC. It codes for CAISESSGGLSPYGYTF.

V gene TRBV19 combines with J gene TRBJ2-3; D not resolved. The CDR3 runs to 13 residues. V was cut by 3 bases and J by 3 bases, with 7 bases left in between. Per germline, CDR1 LNHDA and CDR2 SQIVND (reference sequence). The CDR3 region has the DNA TGTGCCAGTAGTATCTCACTTACAGATACGCAGTATTTT. This codes for CASSISLTDTQYF.

Only one count was recorded for this clone. The rearrangement joins TRBV6-5 to TRBJ1-1, with D hard to call. Between the trimmed V and J ends, which lost 4 bases and 8 bases, there was a span of 8 bases. Germline V gene lookup returns CDR1 MNHEY and CDR2 SVGAGI. The CDR3 is 11 residues long. CDR3 DNA: TGTGCCAGCAGTTCCACTACCGAAGCTTTCTTT. Amino acid sequence: CASSSTTEAFF.

This rearrangement joins TRBV18 to TRBJ2-7, with D possibly TRBD2 on 5 matching bases. With 3 bases removed from V and 7 bases from J, the gap between germline ends came to 13 bases. CDR1 is KGHSH and CDR2 is LQKENI in the germline V gene. The CDR3 length is 13 residues. The CDR3 loop is CASSPARTGEQYV. The DNA of the CDR3 is TGTGCCAGCTCACCTGCAAGGACGGGGGAGCAGTACGTC.

The CDR3 reads CASSPPGQTDTQYF. In DNA form, the CDR3 reads TGTGCCAGCTCACCACCGGGACAGACAGATACGCAGTATTTT. The J gene is TRBJ2-3, the V gene TRBV18; 7 bases align to TRBD1. This CDR3 has 14 amino acids. The J segment lost 3 bases and the V segment lost 0 bases, leaving 0 bases of the junction unmatched. Germline assignment: CDR1 KGHSH and CDR2 LQKENI. The full variable domain, with the rest looked up from reference TRBV18 and TRBJ2-3, is NAGVMQNPRHLVRRRGQEARLRCSPMKGHSHVYWYRQLPEEGLKFMVYLQKENIIDESGMPKERFSAEFPKEGPSILRIQQVVRGDSAAYFCASSPPGQTDTQYFGPGTRLTVL.

The sample holds one count of this clone. The genes are TRBV7-8 and TRBJ2-7; D not certain. The length of the CDR3 is 12 residues. The V and J ends lost 5 bases and 2 bases respectively, with 7 bases between them. The germline CDR1 and CDR2 sequences are SGHVS and FQNEAQ. CDR3 in amino acids: CASSPQTYEQYV. The CDR3 DNA follows: TGTGCCAGCAGCCCACAGACCTACGAGCAGTACGTC.

This chain links TRBV6-5 with TRBJ2-5, with 8 positions matching TRBD1. The CDR3 sequence is 16 residues long. After removal of 4 bases from V and 1 base from J, the junction contained 8 bases not matched to a gene. From germline, CDR1 is MNHEY and CDR2 SVGAGI. The CDR3 spells CASSFPTGTGQETQYF. In DNA form, the CDR3 reads TGTGCCAGCAGTTTCCCCACCGGGACAGGCCAAGAGACCCAGTACTTC.

The count of this clone is one. CDR3 amino acids: CAWSLGPGGYTF. As DNA, the CDR3 is TGTGCCTGGAGTCTGGGGCCCGGCGGCTACACCTTC. The V call is TRBV30, the J call TRBJ1-2; weak D call: TRBD1 (5 bases). The germline V and J ends were trimmed by 2 bases and 8 bases, with 12 bases remaining between them. Per the germline V gene, CDR1 is GTSNPN and CDR2 is SVGIG (reference sequence). CDR3 length equals 12 residues.

The CDR3: CASSPEPSQPQHF. CDR3 DNA: TGTGCCAGCAGCCCCGAGCCAAGTCAGCCCCAGCATTTT. This rearrangement joins TRBV7-6 to TRBJ1-5; D ambiguous. Per germline, CDR1 SGHVS and CDR2 FNYEAQ. This CDR3 contains 13 residues. V lost 5 bases and J lost 6, with 11 bases in between.

By its share, this clone is medium-sized (0.01 to 0.1%). The rearrangement joins TRBV6-2 or TRBV6-3 to TRBJ2-7, with 8 nucleotides matching TRBD2. The CDR3 runs 15 residues. Germline V CDR1 and CDR2: MNHEY, SVGEGT. The V segment lost 5 bases and the J segment 2 bases; nucleotides outside the gene matches: 8. This CDR3 is CASSGVLAVTYEQYV. In DNA form, the CDR3 reads TGTGCCAGCAGTGGTGTACTAGCGGTTACCTACGAGCAGTACGTC.

This chain links TRBV19 with TRBJ1-1; D is unclear. V lost 6 bases, J lost 2 bases, and 4 bases lay in between. CDR1 and CDR2 from the germline V gene are LNHDA and SQIVND (reference sequence). This CDR3 has 11 residues. In nucleotides, the CDR3 is TGTGCCAGTAGGGGCAACACTGAAGCTTTCTTT. Translating gives CASRGNTEAFF. Drawing the rest from reference TRBV19 and TRBJ1-1, the complete variable domain is DGGITQSPKYLFRKEGQNVTLSCEQNLNHDAMYWYRQDPGQGLRLIYYSQIVNDFQKGDIAEGYSVSREKKESFPLTVTSAQKNPTAFYLCASRGNTEAFFGQGTRLTVV.